The clone carrying this T cell receptor beta chain was counted at least ten times. The antigen remains unidentified. Germline V gives CDR1 MNHEY, CDR2 SMNVEV (reference sequence). V lost 5 bases and J 9 bases, leaving 23 bases between the germline ends. The CDR3 is 16 amino acids. This specimen comes from a study of spatial heterogeneity in lung cancer. Study information: Strong correlation was found between tumor-region TCR transcript counts and a T cell module score from matched bulk RNA-seq. Findings and limits, study-wide: How many expanded intratumoral alpha and beta TCRs were present tracked the tumor mutation count, which was a count of nonsynonymous mutations.

Every TCR cDNA molecule bore its own unique molecular identifier. From the 5' RACE reads, TCRdb called clonotypes with MiXCR, one entry per CDR3 protein. The table has some 20,000 distinct CDR3 sequences, more than 15% seen once. Time point here: sample taken at primary tumor resection. Unsorted samples of tumor, nontumor lung or frozen PBMC had their whole RNA sequenced. The chain uses TRBV27 and TRBJ2-1; a weak D match, TRBD2 (6 bases). This clonotype was obtained from a female donor with early-stage non-small cell lung cancer. Sequenced here: lung tumor tissue, sampled at surgery. The CDR3 reads CASSTDLRRSGAEQFF. For the CDR3, the DNA is TGTGCCAGCAGTACGGACCTTCGGAGGTCGGGAGCTGAGCAGTTCTTC.